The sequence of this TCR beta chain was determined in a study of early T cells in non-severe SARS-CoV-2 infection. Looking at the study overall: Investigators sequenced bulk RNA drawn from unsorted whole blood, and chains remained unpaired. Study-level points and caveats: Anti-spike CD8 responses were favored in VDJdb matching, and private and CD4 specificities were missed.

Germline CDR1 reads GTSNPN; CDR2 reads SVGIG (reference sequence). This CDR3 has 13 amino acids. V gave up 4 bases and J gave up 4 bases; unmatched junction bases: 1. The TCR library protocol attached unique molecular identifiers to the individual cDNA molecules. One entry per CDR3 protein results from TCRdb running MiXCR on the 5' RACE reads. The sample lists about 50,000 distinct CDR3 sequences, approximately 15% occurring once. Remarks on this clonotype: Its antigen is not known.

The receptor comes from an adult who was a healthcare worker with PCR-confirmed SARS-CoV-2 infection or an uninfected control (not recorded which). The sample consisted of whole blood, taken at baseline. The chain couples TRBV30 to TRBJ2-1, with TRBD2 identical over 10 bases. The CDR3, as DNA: TGTGCCTGGAAGCGGGGGGGATACAATGAGCAGTTCTTC. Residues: CAWKRGGYNEQFF.